The 8 T cell receptor beta chains listed next were all sequenced from one sample in a study of tissue T cells after allogeneic stem cell transplantation. Profiled with immunoSEQ multiplex PCR; TCRdb holds only in-frame clones, not every one. In the table there are some 25,000 clones, around 90% of which are singletons. The sequencing here drew on blood, taken before transplantation. The receptors derive from a male donor aged 60 or over who later had graft-versus-host disease after an allogeneic stem cell transplant.

The V and J genes are TRBV2 and TRBJ2-5; perhaps D is TRBD1 or TRBD2 (6 bases each). CDR3 length: 12 residues. The V end lost 8 bases, the J end lost 5 bases, and 12 bases lay between the germline ends. The germline gives CDR1 SNHLY, CDR2 FYNNEI. The CDR3 DNA reads as TGTGCCAGCTTGAGGGGGGAGGAGACCCAGTACTTC. This sequence encodes CASLRGEETQYF.

This clone was recorded once. The chain combines TRBV7-2 with TRBJ1-5; TRBD1 matches at 7 bases. CDR1 and CDR2 from the germline V gene are SGHTA and FQGNSA. This CDR3 has 13 amino acids. Germline trimming cut 3 bases from V and 7 bases from J; bases unmatched to any gene: 3. The CDR3 DNA reads as TGTGCCAGCAGCTTTCCAGGGGGGCAGCCCCAGCATTTT. As protein: CASSFPGGQPQHF.

V usage is TRBV25-1 and J usage is TRBJ1-3; no clear D. V lost 8 bases and J lost 5, with 13 bases in between. This CDR3 comprises 13 residues. Germline V lookup: CDR1 MGHDK, CDR2 SYGVNS. The CDR3 loop is CASGDSGRNTIYF. The CDR3 DNA sequence: TGTGCCAGCGGGGATTCCGGAAGAAACACCATATATTTT.

The chain recombines TRBV18 with TRBJ2-4; 12 positions match TRBD2. Germline CDR1 reads KGHSH; CDR2 reads LQKENI. CDR3 length: 17 amino acids. After removal of 6 bases from V and 5 bases from J, the junction contained 11 bases not matched to a gene. This CDR3 is CASSSVPRTSGENIQYF. The CDR3 bases are TGTGCCAGCTCGTCCGTCCCCCGGACTAGCGGGGAAAACATTCAGTACTTC.

The J gene is TRBJ2-3, the V gene TRBV5-5, with 11 bases fitting TRBD2. Germline loops: CDR1 SGHKS, CDR2 YYEKEE (reference sequence). The CDR3 extends over 16 amino acids. The trim removed 2 bases at V and 1 base at J, leaving 3 bases unmatched. DNA of the CDR3: TGTGCCAGCAGCTTCATAGCGGGGGGGGGCACAGATACGCAGTATTTT. Protein product: CASSFIAGGGTDTQYF.

The V gene is TRBV5-1, the J gene TRBJ1-3; no clear D. Germline V gene sequence: CDR1 SGHRS, CDR2 YFSETQ. The CDR3 contains 14 residues. V lost 7 bases and J lost 4, with 15 bases in between. In DNA, the CDR3 is TGCGCCAGCGCGGTACAGCGACCGGGAAACACCATATATTTT. This translates into CASAVQRPGNTIYF.

The V and J genes are TRBV7-8 and TRBJ1-1; 7 bases align to TRBD1. Germline V CDR1 and CDR2: SGHVS, FQNEAQ. This CDR3 is 15 amino acids long. V was pared by 7 bases and J by 0 bases, with 8 bases of the junction left unmatched. The CDR3 DNA reads TGTGCCAGCACCCCAGCCGGGACAGTGAACACTGAAGCTTTCTTT. This translates into CASTPAGTVNTEAFF.

The chain is built from TRBV5-1 and TRBJ2-5, with 9 bases aligning to TRBD1. There are 15 residues in the CDR3. V was clipped by 7 bases and J by 2 bases; unmatched bases: 9. Germline-derived CDR1 and CDR2 are SGHRS and YFSETQ. CDR3 in amino acids: CASFPGTGTQETQYF. CDR3 sequence (DNA): TGCGCCAGCTTCCCCGGGACAGGGACACAAGAGACCCAGTACTTC.